The next 15 T cell receptor beta chains were all read from a single sample in a study of identical twins. TCRdb analysed the 5' RACE reads with MiXCR anew, one entry per CDR3 protein. The sample comprises around 570,000 distinct CDR3 sequences, around 9.6% of which are singletons, and 2.5% to 3.5% rests with the top ten. These sequences were also reported in another study, on yellow fever vaccine responses in identical twins.

The sample was PBMCs. The receptors shown here come from a woman aged 18-29 years in good health.

This sequence joins TRBV29-1 and TRBJ2-7; TRBD2 might be the D (6 bases). CDR1 is SQVTM, CDR2 ANQGSEA, per germline. The V and J ends lost 5 bases and 0 bases respectively, with 11 bases between them. The CDR3 is 13 residues long. The CDR3 reads CSVRLASSYEQYF. DNA of the CDR3: TGCAGCGTTCGGCTAGCGAGCTCCTACGAGCAGTACTTC.

This clonotype occurred a few times. This chain joins TRBV20-1 and TRBJ1-1, with a weak D call TRBD1 (5 bases). V was clipped by 4 bases and J by 5 bases, with 23 bases between them. The CDR3 runs to 16 residues. Germline values: CDR1 DFQATT, CDR2 SNEGSKA (reference sequence). For the CDR3, the DNA is TGCAGTGCTAAGAGGTTAACGGCAGGGCGGCGGACTGAAGCTTTCTTT. Protein: CSAKRLTAGRRTEAFF.

The J gene is TRBJ2-2, the V gene TRBV7-3; TRBD2 might be the D (5 bases). CDR1 is SGHTA, CDR2 FQGTGA, per germline. The CDR3 consists of 14 residues. The ends were cut back, 1 base at V and 6 bases at J, with 9 bases in the middle. The DNA for the CDR3 is TGTGCCAGCAGCTTAATGATCGGGGCCGGGGAGCTGTTTTTT. Protein sequence: CASSLMIGAGELFF.

This clonotype was counted many times. This chain connects TRBV28 to TRBJ2-1, with unresolved D. Trimming took 5 bases from V and 8 from J, leaving 7 bases between them. Germline-derived CDR1 and CDR2 are MDHEN and SYDVKM. The CDR3 length is 11 residues. This chain's CDR3 is CASSALDEQFF. CDR3 DNA sequence: TGTGCCAGCAGTGCGTTGGATGAGCAGTTCTTC.

The rearrangement joins TRBV2 to TRBJ2-3; D perhaps matches TRBD2 (5 bases). The germline V and J ends were trimmed by 9 bases and 5 bases, with 6 bases remaining between them. CDR3 size: 10 residues. Germline CDR1 is SNHLY and CDR2 is FYNNEI. The CDR3 DNA sequence: TGTGCCAGGGGAGAAGATACGCAGTATTTT. This encodes CARGEDTQYF.

In this sample, this clonotype turned up a few times. V usage is TRBV9 and J usage is TRBJ2-1; 10 nucleotides match TRBD2. The CDR3 contains 16 residues. Germline V lookup: CDR1 SGDLS, CDR2 YYNGEE. Losses at the gene ends were 4 bases for V and 3 bases for J; bases not matched to a gene: 7. The CDR3 is CASSPRTSGLYNEQFF. CDR3 in DNA: TGTGCCAGCAGCCCTCGGACTAGCGGTCTCTACAATGAGCAGTTCTTC. The entire variable domain, with the rest obtained from reference TRBV9 and TRBJ2-1, is as follows: DSGVTQTPKHLITATGQRVTLRCSPRSGDLSVYWYQQSLDQGLQFLIQYYNGEERAKGNILERFSAQQFPDLHSELNLSSLELGDSALYFCASSPRTSGLYNEQFFGPGTRLTVL.

The sample holds a few counts of this clonotype. The chain carries TRBV20-1 and TRBJ2-2, with a weak D call TRBD2 (5 bases). Trimming shortened V by 0 bases and J by 3 bases, and 14 bases separated the two germline ends. Germline CDR1 is DFQATT and CDR2 is SNEGSKA (reference sequence). This CDR3 spans 16 amino acids. In DNA, the CDR3 is TGCAGTGCTAGAGACGATATGAGGGAATACACCGGGGAGCTGTTTTTT. Its protein product is CSARDDMREYTGELFF.

This chain uses TRBV7-2 with TRBJ1-6; TRBD1 agrees at 9 bases. CDR3 length: 15 residues. The germline V gene has CDR1 SGHTA and CDR2 FQGNSA. V gave up 1 base and J gave up 6 bases; unmatched junction bases: 1. CDR3 protein: CASSLGDRVNSPLHF. CDR3 bases: TGTGCCAGCAGCTTAGGGGACAGGGTTAATTCACCCCTCCACTTT. Using reference TRBV7-2 and TRBJ1-6 for the parts outside the CDR3, the full variable domain is GAGVSQSPSNKVTEKGKDVELRCDPISGHTALYWYRQSLGQGLEFLIYFQGNSAPDKSGLPSDRFSAERTGGSVSTLTIQRTQQEDSAVYLCASSLGDRVNSPLHFGNGTRLTVT.

The chain carries TRBV7-9 and TRBJ2-3; 8 nucleotides agree with TRBD2. The V gene end was trimmed by 8 bases and the J gene end by 0 bases; junction bases not matched to a gene: 13. The CDR3 totals 17 residues. CDR1 is SEHNR, CDR2 FQNEAQ, per germline (reference sequence). CDR3 in amino acids: CASDSPGGRTSTDTQYF. CDR3 DNA: TGTGCCAGCGACTCCCCGGGCGGGAGGACTAGCACAGATACGCAGTATTTT. Using reference TRBV7-9 and TRBJ2-3 for the parts outside the CDR3, the full variable domain is DTGVSQNPRHKITKRGQNVTFRCDPISEHNRLYWYRQTLGQGPEFLTYFQNEAQLEKSRLLSDRFSAERPKGSFSTLEIQRTEQGDSAMYLCASDSPGGRTSTDTQYFGPGTRLTVL.

This clonotype was detected a few times. The chain links TRBV25-1 to TRBJ1-3; maybe TRBD1 (6 bases). Trimming left V 5 bases short and J 2 bases short, with 10 bases between. From germline, CDR1 is MGHDK and CDR2 SYGVNS. This CDR3 is 14 amino acids long. The CDR3 loop is CASSLPGAGNTIYF. DNA for the CDR3: TGTGCCAGCAGTCTCCCAGGGGCTGGAAACACCATATATTTT.

The chain joins TRBV10-2 to TRBJ2-7; 9 bases fit TRBD2. The CDR3 contains 16 residues. Germline values: CDR1 WSHSY, CDR2 SAAADI. V gave up 3 bases and J gave up 4 bases; unmatched junction bases: 10. CDR3 sequence (DNA): TGCGCCAGCAGTGACGATCTAGTAGCGGGAGAGTACGAGCAGTACTTC. Translation: CASSDDLVAGEYEQYF.

This clonotype appeared a few times. CDR3 in amino acids: CASSYPTSVMDSNEQFF. The DNA of the CDR3 is TGTGCCAGCAGTTACCCAACTAGCGTGATGGATAGCAATGAGCAGTTCTTC. J is TRBJ2-1 and V is TRBV28, with 7 bases identical to TRBD2. From germline, CDR1 is MDHEN and CDR2 SYDVKM. The junction had 15 bases not matched to a gene; V was cut back by 4 bases and J by 6 bases. This CDR3 is built from 17 residues.

Only a few counts were recorded for this clonotype. This rearrangement joins TRBV20-1 to TRBJ2-1, with D uncertain. The CDR3 has 12 residues. Trimming took 7 bases from V and 4 from J, leaving 11 bases between them. The germline V gene encodes CDR1 DFQATT and CDR2 SNEGSKA (reference sequence). The chain's CDR3 is CSVERLYNEQFF. In nucleotides, the CDR3 is TGCAGTGTAGAGCGCCTGTACAATGAGCAGTTCTTC.

This clonotype was seen a few times. V usage is TRBV19 and J usage is TRBJ2-2; 8 nucleotides align to TRBD2. The CDR3 runs 16 residues. Trimming took 3 bases from V and 2 from J; bases not matched to a gene: 5. Looked up from germline, CDR1 is LNHDA and CDR2 is SQIVND (reference sequence). For the CDR3, the DNA is TGTGCCAGTAGTATGGTAGCGGGGAGCAACACCGGGGAGCTGTTTTTT. It yields the protein CASSMVAGSNTGELFF.

V is TRBV7-2 and J is TRBJ1-2, with D possibly being TRBD1 (5 bases). The germline V gene encodes CDR1 SGHTA and CDR2 FQGNSA. CDR3 length: 15 residues. Trimming removed 5 bases from V and 6 bases from J, with 19 bases in between. CDR3 DNA: TGTGCCAGCAGCGGAGGGACGGATGGTCTCCATGGCTACACCTTC. Encoded protein: CASSGGTDGLHGYTF.